Listed here are 19 T cell receptor beta chains from one sample, sequenced in a study of CD4 T cells in relation to SARS-CoV-2 and coronaviruses. The antigens for these receptors are not known. Repertoires were generated with immunoSEQ multiplex PCR, while TCRdb's copy carries only in-frame clones and drops some. The table records some 40,000 clones, under 80% of them present only once. The sequencing sample was made of memory CD4+ T cells from PBMCs, cultured in vitro. Source of these receptors: an adult with COVID-19.

This sequence joins TRBV19 and TRBJ2-7, with 10 bases lining up with TRBD2. The CDR3 is made up of 15 amino acids. Germline V gene data show CDR1 as LNHDA and CDR2 as SQIVND (reference sequence). Trimming cost V 3 bases and J 4 bases; bases outside gene matches: 6. CDR3: CASSMASGSIYEQYF. CDR3 bases: TGTGCCAGTAGTATGGCTAGCGGGAGTATATACGAGCAGTACTTC.

The J gene is TRBJ2-3, the V gene TRBV4-3; D unresolved. The CDR3 covers 15 residues. Germline lookup yields CDR1 LGHNA and CDR2 YSLEER. The ends were cut back, 4 bases at V and 6 bases at J, with 17 bases in the middle. CDR3 in amino acids: CASSPLHESTDTQYF. The CDR3 nucleotides read TGCGCCAGCAGCCCTCTACATGAATCCACGGATACGCAGTATTTT.

The V and J genes are TRBV28 and TRBJ2-4; maybe TRBD2 (6 bases). V was clipped by 4 bases and J by 3 bases, with 13 bases between them. Germline V CDR1 and CDR2: MDHEN, SYDVKM. CDR3 size: 15 residues. CDR3 in amino acids: CASSYGSVGKNIQYF. CDR3 nucleotides: TGTGCCAGCAGTTACGGGAGTGTCGGCAAAAACATTCAGTACTTC.

The chain carries TRBV11-2 and TRBJ1-2; a possible D gene is TRBD1 (6 bases). Between the trimmed V and J ends, which lost 4 bases and 4 bases, there was a span of 22 bases. The CDR3 has 17 amino acids. Germline V gene lookup returns CDR1 SGHAT and CDR2 FQNNGV. CDR3 region: CASSSLRTLLGGYGYTF. The CDR3 coding sequence is TGTGCCAGCAGCTCCCTTAGAACCCTTCTAGGGGGCTATGGCTACACCTTC.

The J gene is TRBJ2-3, the V gene TRBV10-3; 14 bases map to TRBD2. This CDR3 is 18 amino acids long. The germline V gene encodes CDR1 ENHRY and CDR2 SYGVKD. J was trimmed by 2 bases and V by 0 bases; bases with no gene match: 4. The CDR3, as DNA: TGTGCCATCAGTGAGTCGGGGACTAGCGGGAGATTCACAGATACGCAGTATTTT. Translating it yields CAISESGTSGRFTDTQYF.

This sequence joins TRBV4-2 and TRBJ1-5; D ambiguous. The ends were cut back, 0 bases at V and 2 bases at J, with 14 bases in the middle. This CDR3 contains 17 residues. Germline CDR1 LGHNA, CDR2 YNFKEQ. The CDR3: CASSQENWGVGNQPQHF. In nucleotides, the CDR3 is TGTGCCAGCAGCCAAGAAAACTGGGGAGTAGGCAATCAGCCCCAGCATTTT.

This clone was recorded only once. The chain employs TRBV19 and TRBJ2-1; 13 positions match TRBD2. CDR3 length equals 16 residues. V gave up 4 bases and J gave up 4 bases; unmatched junction bases: 4. Germline V gene sequence: CDR1 LNHDA, CDR2 SQIVND (reference sequence). Here the CDR3 DNA reads TGTGCCAGTAGTACTCGACTAGCGGGGGGATACAATGAGCAGTTCTTC. It codes for CASSTRLAGGYNEQFF. The full variable domain, rest sourced from reference TRBV19 and TRBJ2-1, is DGGITQSPKYLFRKEGQNVTLSCEQNLNHDAMYWYRQDPGQGLRLIYYSQIVNDFQKGDIAEGYSVSREKKESFPLTVTSAQKNPTAFYLCASSTRLAGGYNEQFFGPGTRLTVL.

This chain connects TRBV19 to TRBJ2-6; D perhaps matches TRBD1 (6 bases). Trimming took off 5 bases at V and 4 bases at J, with 12 bases between the two ends. Germline assignment: CDR1 LNHDA and CDR2 SQIVND (reference sequence). This CDR3 comprises 15 residues. The CDR3 coding sequence is TGTGCCAGTAGTTATAAGGGGGACGGGGCCAACGTCCTGACTTTC. It translates to CASSYKGDGANVLTF.

The rearrangement joins TRBV5-1 to TRBJ1-4; D is perhaps TRBD1 (5 bases). The CDR3 has 15 amino acids. CDR1 is SGHRS, CDR2 YFSETQ, per germline. The V end lost 4 bases, the J end lost 8 bases, and 18 bases lay between the germline ends. CDR3 sequence reads: CASSTDSRGREKLFF. The CDR3 DNA is TGCGCCAGCAGCACCGACAGTAGAGGGAGAGAAAAACTGTTTTTT.

The table lists this clone with a few counts. The CDR3 is CASSPEVRYNEQFF. Here the CDR3 DNA reads TGCGCCAGCAGCCCCGAGGTCCGCTACAATGAGCAGTTCTTC. The chain joins TRBV5-1 to TRBJ2-1; the D is unclear. V gave up 4 bases and J gave up 3 bases, with 11 bases separating them. The CDR3 consists of 14 residues. The germline gives CDR1 SGHRS, CDR2 YFSETQ.

The V call is TRBV7-2, the J call TRBJ2-3; perhaps D is TRBD1 or TRBD2 (6 bases each). Germline V gene lookup returns CDR1 SGHTA and CDR2 FQGNSA. The CDR3 sequence is 15 residues long. Trimming removed 5 bases from V and 0 bases from J, with 12 bases in between. The CDR3 DNA sequence: TGTGCCAGCAGCCCGCAGGGGACTAGCACAGATACGCAGTATTTT. This gives the protein CASSPQGTSTDTQYF.

The genes are TRBV9 and TRBJ2-5; 8 nucleotides agree with TRBD2. The CDR3 totals 15 residues. Germline V gene data show CDR1 as SGDLS and CDR2 as YYNGEE. Unmatched junction bases numbered 5, after V lost 0 bases and J lost 4 bases. CDR3 bases: TGTGCCAGCAGCGTAGCGGGAGGGCCACGAGAGACCCAGTACTTC. This translates into CASSVAGGPRETQYF.

The V and J genes are TRBV13 and TRBJ2-3; D remains unclear. V dropped 1 base and J dropped 0 bases, with 2 bases sitting between them. The germline V gene has CDR1 PRHDT and CDR2 FYEKMQ (reference sequence). CDR3 length: 13 amino acids. This CDR3 is CASSLVSTDTQYF. CDR3 coding DNA: TGTGCCAGCAGCTTAGTCAGCACAGATACGCAGTATTTT.

This clone has a handful of counts. This sequence joins TRBV30 and TRBJ2-7, with a tentative D call TRBD1 (5 bases). The CDR3 is made up of 16 amino acids. The germline V and J ends were trimmed by 2 bases and 0 bases, with 17 bases remaining between them. CDR1 and CDR2 from the germline V gene are GTSNPN and SVGIG (reference sequence). CDR3: CAWSRPQGDSSYEQYF. CDR3 nucleotides: TGTGCCTGGAGTCGTCCTCAAGGGGATAGCTCCTACGAGCAGTACTTC.

The rearrangement joins TRBV10-3 to TRBJ2-1; the D gene is possibly TRBD1 (5 bases). Trimming removed 9 bases at V and 5 bases at J, with 14 bases between. Germline CDR1 and CDR2: ENHRY and SYGVKD. The CDR3 length is 13 residues. The CDR3 sequence: CAIRPTEDNEQFF. CDR3 bases: TGTGCCATAAGGCCGACAGAAGACAATGAGCAGTTCTTC.

The chain joins TRBV9 to TRBJ2-3; the D is unclear. CDR1 and CDR2 from the germline V gene are SGDLS and YYNGEE. V lost 1 base, J lost 4 bases, and 10 bases lay in between. The CDR3 loop spans 14 amino acids. CDR3 loop: CASSVSPWADTQYF. The CDR3 DNA sequence: TGTGCCAGCAGCGTATCCCCGTGGGCAGATACGCAGTATTTT. Full variable domain (remainder filled in from reference TRBV9 and TRBJ2-3): DSGVTQTPKHLITATGQRVTLRCSPRSGDLSVYWYQQSLDQGLQFLIQYYNGEERAKGNILERFSAQQFPDLHSELNLSSLELGDSALYFCASSVSPWADTQYFGPGTRLTVL.

The chain combines TRBV4-1 with TRBJ2-7; TRBD2 aligns across 12 bases. V lost 1 base and J lost 4; bases outside the gene matches: 2. Looked up from germline, CDR1 is MGHRA and CDR2 is YSYEKL. The CDR3 runs 15 residues. This chain's CDR3 is CASSQGGTSGYEQYF. As DNA, the CDR3 is TGCGCCAGCAGCCAAGGGGGGACTAGCGGGTACGAGCAGTACTTC.

The CDR3 DNA reads as TGTGCCTGCTCAGATCGGGTGAGCTCTGGAAACACCATATATTTT. As protein: CACSDRVSSGNTIYF. The V call is TRBV7-2, the J call TRBJ1-3; unclear D gene. The V gene's germline CDR1 is SGHTA and CDR2 FQGNSA. This CDR3 contains 15 residues. V lost 11 bases and J 0 bases, leaving 17 bases between the germline ends.

DNA for the CDR3: TGTGCCAGCAGCCAAGAAAGCCTGATAGCGGGGATTAACACAGATACGCAGTATTTT. Translating it yields CASSQESLIAGINTDTQYF. The rearrangement uses TRBV4-2 and TRBJ2-3; 8 bases are a match to TRBD2. Germline V lookup: CDR1 LGHNA, CDR2 YNFKEQ. This CDR3 has 19 residues. With V trimmed by 0 bases and J by 2 bases, 13 bases remained unmatched.